A selection of T cell receptor beta chains follows, all from one sample in a study of OX40 agonist ivuxolimab in advanced cancers. The data were produced by immunoSEQ multiplex PCR, yet TCRdb's version contains in-frame clones alone and is incomplete. The table includes about 83,000 clones, less than 90% detected once. This specimen consisted of CD4+ or CD8+ T cells sorted from blood, obtained in a trial of the OX40 agonist ivuxolimab. The receptors derive from an adult with an advanced solid tumor such as melanoma, head and neck, liver or kidney cancer. The CDR3 runs from the conserved cysteine through the conserved F or W. Each record gives: J gene, clone size, V gene, D gene, CDR3 DNA, CDR3 protein. The D gene is left open where the match is weak. The size of a clone is reported for some rows only, either as once, few or many, or as a class for expanded clones.

J: TRBJ2-3
size: .
V: TRBV7-9
D: TRBD1
DNA: TGTGCCAGCAGCTTAACCGGGACAGGGGGCGCGGATACGCAGTATTTT
CDR3: CASSLTGTGGADTQYF

J: TRBJ1-5
size: .
V: TRBV9
D: .
DNA: TGTGCCAGCAGCGTGGGAGGACAGAGCCATCAGCCCCAGCATTTT
CDR3: CASSVGGQSHQPQHF

J: TRBJ1-2
size: .
V: TRBV27
D: .
DNA: TGTGCCAGCAGTTTATCTTCAGGGGCCGGCTATGGCTACACCTTC
CDR3: CASSLSSGAGYGYTF

J: TRBJ1-3
size: .
V: TRBV7-2
D: .
DNA: TGTGCCAGCAGCCAGTTGGGCTCTGGAAACACCATATATTTT
CDR3: CASSQLGSGNTIYF

J: TRBJ1-1
size: .
V: TRBV19
D: .
DNA: TGTGCCAGTAGTATAGGGACGGTTAACACTGAAGCTTTCTTT
CDR3: CASSIGTVNTEAFF

J: TRBJ1-1
size: .
V: TRBV7-9
D: TRBD1
DNA: TGTGCCAGCAGCTACGGGACAGGGGATGGTACTGAAGCTTTCTTT
CDR3: CASSYGTGDGTEAFF

J: TRBJ1-1
size: .
V: TRBV5-1
D: .
DNA: TGCGCCAGCAGCTTGGGCGTAGGAGGGAGTGAAGCTTTCTTT
CDR3: CASSLGVGGSEAFF

J: TRBJ2-7
size: few
V: TRBV5-6
D: .
DNA: TGTGCCAGCAGCCCTTGGGGGGCTATGGACGAGCAGTACTTC
CDR3: CASSPWGAMDEQYF

J: TRBJ2-5
size: .
V: TRBV7-2
D: TRBD1
DNA: TGTGCCAGTAGGGACAGGGGCGGGGAGACCCAGTACTTC
CDR3: CASRDRGGETQYF

J: TRBJ2-3
size: once
V: TRBV4-3
D: .
DNA: TGCGCCAGCAGCCGCCAATGGCGGGTTCCTAGCACAGATACGCAGTATTTT
CDR3: CASSRQWRVPSTDTQYF

J: TRBJ1-6
size: once
V: TRBV4-3
D: .
DNA: TGCGCCAGCAGCCTAGGGACACCATATAATTCACCCCTCCACTTT
CDR3: CASSLGTPYNSPLHF

J: TRBJ2-3
size: .
V: TRBV30
D: TRBD2
DNA: TGTGCCTGGAGTAGACCAGGACTAGCGGGAGGAGATACGCAGTATTTT
CDR3: CAWSRPGLAGGDTQYF

J: TRBJ2-1
size: .
V: TRBV6-1
D: .
DNA: TGTGCCAGCAGTGGACCAGACGGTAGTTCCTACAATGAGCAGTTCTTC
CDR3: CASSGPDGSSYNEQFF

J: TRBJ2-7
size: .
V: TRBV18
D: TRBD2
DNA: TGTGCCAGCTCACCACCTGCGGGGGGTTCCTACGAGCAGTACTTC
CDR3: CASSPPAGGSYEQYF

J: TRBJ1-2
size: .
V: TRBV6-5
D: TRBD1
DNA: TGTGCCAGCAGTTACCGGGACAGATTAAACTATGGCTACACCTTC
CDR3: CASSYRDRLNYGYTF

J: TRBJ1-1
size: .
V: TRBV7-8
D: .
DNA: TGTGCCAGCAGCTCCCAACCGGGGGTAGGTTTGAACACTGAAGCTTTCTTT
CDR3: CASSSQPGVGLNTEAFF

J: TRBJ1-5
size: .
V: TRBV4-1
D: .
DNA: TGCGCCAGCAGCCAAGGGACGGGCCGCAATCAGCCCCAGCATTTT
CDR3: CASSQGTGRNQPQHF

J: TRBJ2-3
size: .
V: TRBV9
D: .
DNA: TGTGCCAGCAGCGTAGTGCAGGTCTCAGATACGCAGTATTTT
CDR3: CASSVVQVSDTQYF

J: TRBJ2-1
size: .
V: TRBV7-2
D: .
DNA: TGTGCCAGCAGCTTAATTTGGAGGATGGGCGATGAGCAGTTCTTC
CDR3: CASSLIWRMGDEQFF

J: TRBJ2-2
size: .
V: TRBV11-2
D: TRBD1
DNA: TGTGCCAGCAGCTTAGCACAGGGGAAGGGCACCGGGGAGCTGTTTTTT
CDR3: CASSLAQGKGTGELFF

J: TRBJ2-2
size: .
V: TRBV4-2
D: TRBD1
DNA: TGTGCCAGCAGCCAAGGAGACAGGGACACCGGGGAGCTGTTTTTT
CDR3: CASSQGDRDTGELFF

J: TRBJ2-7
size: .
V: TRBV6-6
D: .
DNA: TGTGCCAGCAGTTACGAGGGGACATGGTACTTC
CDR3: CASSYEGTWYF

J: TRBJ2-7
size: .
V: TRBV5-6
D: .
DNA: TGTGCCAGCAGCTTGCAGGGGAATAGGTACGAGCAGTACTTC
CDR3: CASSLQGNRYEQYF

J: TRBJ1-3
size: .
V: TRBV5-1
D: .
DNA: TGCGCCAGCAGCCCTTCGTTCTCTGGGGACACCATATATTTT
CDR3: CASSPSFSGDTIYF

J: TRBJ2-3
size: .
V: TRBV27
D: .
DNA: TGTGCCAGCAGTTTGAATGGACAGCCTAGCACAGATACGCAGTATTTT
CDR3: CASSLNGQPSTDTQYF

J: TRBJ2-5
size: .
V: TRBV2
D: .
DNA: TGTGCCTGCGGTGGGCAGAGGAAAGAGACCCAGTACTTC
CDR3: CACGGQRKETQYF

J: TRBJ2-1
size: few
V: TRBV19
D: TRBD1
DNA: TGTGCCAGTAGTGGACAGGGCACCTACAATGAGCAGTTCTTC
CDR3: CASSGQGTYNEQFF

J: TRBJ2-3
size: .
V: TRBV5-1
D: TRBD2
DNA: TGCGCCAGCAGAGCGGGGGAGACCACAGATACGCAGTATTTT
CDR3: CASRAGETTDTQYF

J: TRBJ2-1
size: .
V: TRBV6-5
D: .
DNA: TGTGCCAGCAGTTACTTGGGGGGGGCCTATGAGCAGTTCTTC
CDR3: CASSYLGGAYEQFF

J: TRBJ2-7
size: .
V: TRBV19
D: .
DNA: TGTGCCAGTAGCGAACCTGAACGTTACGAGCAGTACTTC
CDR3: CASSEPERYEQYF

J: TRBJ1-1
size: .
V: TRBV6-6
D: TRBD1
DNA: TGTGCCAGCAATTCTCAGGGGGGAGCTTTCTTT
CDR3: CASNSQGGAFF

J: TRBJ2-1
size: .
V: TRBV7-9
D: .
DNA: TGTGCCAGCAGCTTAACGAAGGACCCTGAGCAGTTCTTC
CDR3: CASSLTKDPEQFF

J: TRBJ1-4
size: .
V: TRBV7-2
D: TRBD1
DNA: TGTGCCAGCAGCGGAGGGGAGACAGGGACTAATGAAAAACTGTTTTTT
CDR3: CASSGGETGTNEKLFF

J: TRBJ1-1
size: .
V: TRBV5-4
D: TRBD1
DNA: TGTGCCAGCAGCTTCTGGGACAGTCGTAACACTGAAGCTTTCTTT
CDR3: CASSFWDSRNTEAFF

J: TRBJ2-2
size: once
V: TRBV10-3
D: .
DNA: TGTGCCATCAGAGGGGGCGGGGCCCAGGGGACCGGGGAGCTGTTTTTT
CDR3: CAIRGGGAQGTGELFF

J: TRBJ1-1
size: .
V: TRBV4-2
D: .
DNA: TGTGCCAGCAGCCAAGCGCGACTCCAGAACACTGAAGCTTTCTTT
CDR3: CASSQARLQNTEAFF

J: TRBJ1-1
size: .
V: TRBV5-1
D: .
DNA: TGCGCCAGCAGCTTGGCTCAAGGTAGTACTGAAGCTTTCTTT
CDR3: CASSLAQGSTEAFF

J: TRBJ1-6
size: .
V: TRBV6-5
D: TRBD1
DNA: TGTGCCAGCAGTTCCACCGGGACAGGGGAATCACCCCTCCACTTT
CDR3: CASSSTGTGESPLHF

J: TRBJ1-3
size: .
V: TRBV6-5
D: .
DNA: TGTGCCAGCAGCCGGACGGTTGGAAACACCATATATTTT
CDR3: CASSRTVGNTIYF

J: TRBJ2-3
size: few
V: TRBV5-1
D: .
DNA: TGCGCCAGCAGCTTTACCGCTACCACAGATACGCAGTATTTT
CDR3: CASSFTATTDTQYF

J: TRBJ1-5
size: .
V: TRBV5-1
D: .
DNA: TGCGCCAGCAGCGACACGGCAGGGCCCAGTCAGCCCCAGCATTTT
CDR3: CASSDTAGPSQPQHF

J: TRBJ1-3
size: once
V: TRBV21-1
D: .
DNA: TGTGCCAGCAGCCCGATGGGGGCTGGAAACACCATATATTTT
CDR3: CASSPMGAGNTIYF

J: TRBJ1-3
size: few
V: TRBV7-3
D: .
DNA: TGTGCCAGCAGCTTGGGTGACAGCGCCTCTGGAAACACCATATATTTT
CDR3: CASSLGDSASGNTIYF

J: TRBJ2-2
size: few
V: TRBV14
D: .
DNA: TGTGCCAGCAGCCAAGGCAGATACACCGGGGAGCTGTTTTTT
CDR3: CASSQGRYTGELFF

J: TRBJ2-1
size: few
V: TRBV5-1
D: .
DNA: TGCGCCAGCAGCTTGGGACAGAGCATTAACCATGAGCAGTTCTTC
CDR3: CASSLGQSINHEQFF

J: TRBJ2-2
size: .
V: TRBV11-2
D: .
DNA: TGTGCCAGCAGCTCTCCAGGGTTTCGGGAGCTGTTTTTT
CDR3: CASSSPGFRELFF

J: TRBJ2-5
size: .
V: TRBV19
D: .
DNA: TGTGCCAGTAGTCCGAGGGGTGGGCTGACGGAGACCCAGTACTTC
CDR3: CASSPRGGLTETQYF

J: TRBJ1-5
size: .
V: TRBV7-8
D: .
DNA: TGTGCCAGCAGCGAGAAACAGGGTCATAGCAATCAGCCCCAGCATTTT
CDR3: CASSEKQGHSNQPQHF

J: TRBJ2-1
size: .
V: TRBV11-1
D: .
DNA: TGTGCCAGCAGCCCAGAGGCCTTGTACAATGAGCAGTTCTTC
CDR3: CASSPEALYNEQFF

J: TRBJ1-6
size: .
V: TRBV30
D: TRBD1
DNA: TGTGCCTGGAGCAGGACAGGGGGAAATAATTCACCCCTCCACTTT
CDR3: CAWSRTGGNNSPLHF

J: TRBJ1-4
size: .
V: TRBV2
D: TRBD1
DNA: TGTGCCAGCAGTGAAGGACAGGGGACCGAAAAACTGTTTTTT
CDR3: CASSEGQGTEKLFF

J: TRBJ2-5
size: .
V: TRBV5-5
D: TRBD2
DNA: TGTGCCAGCAGCTTCGTGTTAGCGGGGGGGCCCGATCAAGAGACCCAGTACTTC
CDR3: CASSFVLAGGPDQETQYF

J: TRBJ1-2
size: .
V: TRBV6-1
D: .
DNA: TGTGCCAGCAGTTTCGGGGTATATGGCTACACCTTC
CDR3: CASSFGVYGYTF